The subject of this entry is one T cell receptor beta chain. The target of this receptor is not known. There are no base qualities to consult, and no much larger clone falls within one base. CDR1 SNHLY and CDR2 FYNNEI were looked up in the germline V gene. V loses 4 bases of germline sequence and J loses 5 bases, and the interval between the two ends is 16 bases. From its cysteine to its phenylalanine, the CDR3 spans 15 amino acids. The sequence is cut down to CDR3 DNA, 45 bases in frame from base 1. The TCR beta CDR3 regions were amplified from the RNA transcripts. The TCR CDR3 was subjected to a first round of RT-PCR using the HTBI primer set and the Qiagen OneStep RT-PCR kit. Libraries were constructed in a second round of multiplex PCR, after which size selection and purification were carried out. Sequencing of the libraries was done on an Illumina HiSeq2000 using paired-end 100 bp reads. The authors' analysis ran thus. Raw data were processed with SOAPnuke, discarding reads with adapters, uncalled bases, mean Phred below 15, or no exact constant-primer or identifier match. High-quality paired reads were merged using COPE v1.2.5, and each unique nucleotide sequence was defined as a clonotype. MiTCR v1.1 was used to align the clonotypes against IMGT TRBV, TRBD and TRBJ reference segments. The analysis included only V-J combinations with a frequency above 0.0001, which together covered around 99% of the repertoires. A TCS score was defined as the ratio between F50 (clonal expansion) and ExV (chaos), using BLOSUM62-based TCRdist between CDR3 peptides within each V-J. Welch's t-statistics and random forest reduced fewer than 550 V-J features to 13, which were used in a naive Bayes classifier (R e1071). The public reads were reprocessed in TCRdb via fastp at Q25 and MiXCR, keeping in-frame beta chains. Identical CDR3 proteins give one entry, which carries the most common genes and DNA. TCRdb's processing, not the authors' own work, is the source of the V and J calls. The sample table holds about half a million distinct CDR3 sequences, of which approximately 16% were seen once. About 29% of the sample is in the top ten clones.

Ophthalmopathy patients had moderately to severely active disease, with a Clinical Activity Score of 3 or more, a NOSPECS grade of 4 or more, and a disease duration of less than 3 months. The study excluded patients with uncontrolled infections, other autoimmune diseases, pregnancy or lactation. Diagnoses were based on clinical symptoms, serum thyroxine and TRAb, thyroid ultrasound and orbital computed tomography. PBMCs were isolated from 10 ml of fresh peripheral blood by Ficoll-Paque density gradient centrifugation. Total RNA was extracted using Trizol reagent, and RNA quality was assessed on an Agilent 2100 Bioanalyzer. This entry is derived from a study of T cells in Graves' hyperthyroidism and ophthalmopathy (dated by TCRdb to about 2019). With regard to the full study: Peripheral blood samples were taken at initial diagnosis, before any treatment was given. TCR V-J signatures able to tell the groups apart were searched for in a discovery cohort of 90 to 100 patients, of whom more than 40 had Graves' ophthalmopathy and about 60 had stable Graves' hyperthyroidism. Prospective prediction of ophthalmopathy was tested in an independent validation cohort consisting of fewer than 20 hyperthyroidism patients and about 17 patients who later progressed to ophthalmopathy. For training and testing, the approximately 92 patients in the discovery cohort were randomly divided in a 7:3 ratio. The study also compared thyroid tissue and blood T-cell repertoires from roughly six Graves' hyperthyroidism patients. After blood sampling, hyperthyroidism patients were treated with methimazole at a starting dose of 30 mg daily, and ophthalmopathy patients were treated with high-dose intravenous methylprednisolone. TCR Vbeta CDR3 sequencing of 140 or so peripheral blood samples (over 40 ophthalmopathy, roughly 74 hyperthyroidism and about 17 progressor patients) is reported in the paper.

Findings and caveats that apply to the study as a whole: A 13 V-J signature model separated ophthalmopathy from stable hyperthyroidism, with approximately 86% sensitivity and 81.08% specificity in cross-validation and 80%/75% in testing. Sample size was not statistically predetermined, and investigators were not blinded to group allocation. Most expanded thyroid clonotypes (frequency above 0.001) were also detected in blood, a finding suggesting that blood repertoires may reflect thyroid immune responses. During validation, the model predicted progression to ophthalmopathy a median of roughly 7.1 months ahead of onset, with approximately 71% sensitivity and less than 85% specificity.

This sequence uses TRBV2 and TRBJ2-3, and the D gene may be TRBD2, 6 bases matching. The sequencing input was blood. The clonotype was recovered from a woman in her twenties or thirties with Graves' ophthalmopathy. Here the CDR3 is given as CASSGTITSIDTQYF. The nucleotide sequence is TGTGCCAGCAGTGGGACTATTACGTCCATAGATACGCAGTATTTT.